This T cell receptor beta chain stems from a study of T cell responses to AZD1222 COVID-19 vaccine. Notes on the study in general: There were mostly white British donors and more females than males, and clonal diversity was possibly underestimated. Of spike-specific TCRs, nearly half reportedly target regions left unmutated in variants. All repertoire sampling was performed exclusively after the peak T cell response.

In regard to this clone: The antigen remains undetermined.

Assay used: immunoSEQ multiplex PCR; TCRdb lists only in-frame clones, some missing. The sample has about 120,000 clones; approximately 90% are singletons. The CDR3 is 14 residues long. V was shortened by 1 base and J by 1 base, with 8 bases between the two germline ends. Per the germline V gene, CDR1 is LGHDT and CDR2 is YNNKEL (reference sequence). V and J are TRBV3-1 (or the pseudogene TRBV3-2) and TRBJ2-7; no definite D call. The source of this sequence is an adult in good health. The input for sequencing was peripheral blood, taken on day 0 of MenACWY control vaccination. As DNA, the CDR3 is TGTGCCAGCAGCCAAGTCCAAGTTTCCTACGAGCAGTACTTC. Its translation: CASSQVQVSYEQYF.